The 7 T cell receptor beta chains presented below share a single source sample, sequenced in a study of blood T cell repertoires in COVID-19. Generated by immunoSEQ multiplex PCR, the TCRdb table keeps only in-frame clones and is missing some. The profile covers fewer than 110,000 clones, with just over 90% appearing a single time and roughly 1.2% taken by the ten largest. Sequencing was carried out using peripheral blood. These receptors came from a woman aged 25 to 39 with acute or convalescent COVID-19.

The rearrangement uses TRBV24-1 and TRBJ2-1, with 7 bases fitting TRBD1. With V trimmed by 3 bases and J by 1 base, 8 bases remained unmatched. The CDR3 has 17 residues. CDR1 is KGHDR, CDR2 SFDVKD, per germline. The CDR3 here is CATSDATGVGSYNEQFF. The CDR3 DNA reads TGTGCCACCAGTGATGCCACAGGGGTTGGTTCCTACAATGAGCAGTTCTTC.

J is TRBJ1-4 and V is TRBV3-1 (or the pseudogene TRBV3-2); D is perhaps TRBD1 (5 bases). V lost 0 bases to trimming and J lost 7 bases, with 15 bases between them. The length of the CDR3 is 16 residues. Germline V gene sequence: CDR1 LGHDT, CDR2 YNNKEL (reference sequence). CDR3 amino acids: CASSQDLGRVGEKLFF. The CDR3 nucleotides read TGTGCCAGCAGCCAAGATCTCGGCAGGGTGGGTGAAAAACTGTTTTTT.

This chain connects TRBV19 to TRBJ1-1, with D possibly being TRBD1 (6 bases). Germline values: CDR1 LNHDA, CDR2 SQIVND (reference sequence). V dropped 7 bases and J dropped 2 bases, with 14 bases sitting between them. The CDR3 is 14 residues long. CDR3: CASIGRTDNTEAFF. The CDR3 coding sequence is TGTGCCAGTATCGGTAGGACAGATAACACTGAAGCTTTCTTT.

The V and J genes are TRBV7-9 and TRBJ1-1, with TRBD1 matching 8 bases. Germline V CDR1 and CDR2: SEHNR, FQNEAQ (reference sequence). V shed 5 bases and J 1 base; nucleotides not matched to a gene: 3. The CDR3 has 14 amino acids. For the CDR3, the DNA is TGTGCCAGCAGCCGGACAGGGACGAACACTGAAGCTTTCTTT. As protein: CASSRTGTNTEAFF. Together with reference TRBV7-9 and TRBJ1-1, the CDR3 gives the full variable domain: DTGVSQNPRHKITKRGQNVTFRCDPISEHNRLYWYRQTLGQGPEFLTYFQNEAQLEKSRLLSDRFSAERPKGSFSTLEIQRTEQGDSAMYLCASSRTGTNTEAFFGQGTRLTVV.

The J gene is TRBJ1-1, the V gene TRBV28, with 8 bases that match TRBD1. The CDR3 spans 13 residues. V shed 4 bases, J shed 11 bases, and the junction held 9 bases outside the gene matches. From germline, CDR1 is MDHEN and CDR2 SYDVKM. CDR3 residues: CASSSSHRGTAFF. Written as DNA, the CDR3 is TGTGCCAGCAGTTCCTCCCACAGGGGGACCGCTTTCTTT.

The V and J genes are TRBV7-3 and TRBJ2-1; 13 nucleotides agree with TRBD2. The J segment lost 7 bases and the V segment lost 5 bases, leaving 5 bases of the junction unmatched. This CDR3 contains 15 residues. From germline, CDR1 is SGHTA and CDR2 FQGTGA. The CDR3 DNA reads TGTGCCAGCAGCCCGCGGACTAGCGGGGGTAATGAGCAGTTCTTC. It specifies CASSPRTSGGNEQFF.

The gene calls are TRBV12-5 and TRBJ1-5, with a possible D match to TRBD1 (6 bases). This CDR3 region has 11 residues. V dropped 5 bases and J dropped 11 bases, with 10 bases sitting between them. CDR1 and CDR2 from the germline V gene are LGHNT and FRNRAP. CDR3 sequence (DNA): TGTGCTAGTGGTGGGCAGGGGACCCAGCATTTT. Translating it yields CASGGQGTQHF.